A selection of T cell receptor beta chains follows, all from one sample in a study of shared clonotypes between healthy human individuals. Using immunoSEQ multiplex PCR, the repertoire was profiled, and TCRdb retains in-frame clones only, with some absent. Of nearly 2 million clones detected, less than 95% appear once; the ten largest clones hold more than 0.95%. The specimen was naive CD8+ T cells sorted from blood. The receptors derive from a man between 18 and 35 years old in good health. Both conserved end residues are part of each CDR3. A D gene is named only where the DNA matches it firmly. Some rows have no size entry. The others give once, few or many, or a class for an expanded clone.

D | J | size | V | CDR3 | DNA
. | TRBJ1-4 | once | TRBV7-9 | CASSWMGSATNEKLFF | TGTGCCAGCAGCTGGATGGGAAGCGCAACTAATGAAAAACTGTTTTTT
. | TRBJ2-7 | . | TRBV4-1 | CASSQGRAPTYEQYF | TGCGCCAGCAGCCAAGGACGGGCTCCAACCTACGAGCAGTACTTC
TRBD2 | TRBJ2-3 | . | TRBV27 | CASSSRERADTQYF | TGTGCCAGCAGTTCGCGGGAGCGGGCAGATACGCAGTATTTT
. | TRBJ1-4 | once | TRBV7-9 | CASSYDGVREKLFF | TGTGCCAGCAGCTACGACGGCGTCCGTGAAAAACTGTTTTTT
. | TRBJ2-5 | . | TRBV7-9 | CASSLVEGIRPETQYF | TGTGCCAGCAGCTTAGTTGAGGGGATAAGGCCGGAGACCCAGTACTTC
. | TRBJ2-1 | . | TRBV12-5 | CASGLGPYNEQFF | TGTGCTAGTGGTTTGGGCCCGTACAATGAGCAGTTCTTC
. | TRBJ2-3 | . | TRBV19 | CASSIATATDTQYF | TGTGCCAGTAGTATCGCGACAGCCACAGATACGCAGTATTTT
TRBD2 | TRBJ2-1 | . | TRBV9 | CASTGTSGAYNEQFF | TGTGCCAGCACAGGGACTAGCGGGGCCTACAATGAGCAGTTCTTC
. | TRBJ2-1 | . | TRBV7-9 | CASSLIPDFSDEQFF | TGTGCCAGCAGCTTAATCCCGGACTTCTCCGATGAGCAGTTCTTC
. | TRBJ1-1 | . | TRBV5-1 | CASSWGTEAFF | TGCGCCAGCAGCTGGGGGACTGAAGCTTTCTTT
. | TRBJ2-7 | . | TRBV7-9 | CASSLGTLFYEQYF | TGTGCCAGCAGCCTGGGGACCCTCTTCTACGAGCAGTACTTC
. | TRBJ1-1 | few | TRBV27 | CASSLGLNTEAFF | TGTGCCAGCAGTTTAGGGTTGAACACTGAAGCTTTCTTT
. | TRBJ2-6 | . | TRBV7-9 | CASSLVASSGANVLTF | TGTGCCAGCAGCTTAGTTGCGAGCTCTGGGGCCAACGTCCTGACTTTC
. | TRBJ2-2 | . | TRBV6-5 | CASSSDSGELFF | TGTGCCAGCAGTTCCGACTCTGGGGAGCTGTTTTTT